This TCR beta chain was captured in a study of T cell repertoires in cytomegalovirus infection. V lost 3 bases to trimming and J lost 4 bases, with 8 bases between them. The CDR3 sequence is 13 residues long. The germline gives CDR1 SGHTA, CDR2 FQGNSA. At least ten counts were recorded for this clonotype. TCRdb recomputed calls from the reads with MiXCR, one row per CDR3 protein. The data show roughly 280,000 distinct CDR3 sequences, approximately 9.2% seen once. The rearrangement joins TRBV7-2 to TRBJ2-3; no firm D call. Source material: PBMCs. The source is a human donor in good health (CMV status not recorded). Some clones in this sample may be carry-over from other donors' samples. CDR3 nucleotides: TGTGCCAGCAGCTTCGACCGAGCAGATACGCAGTATTTT. Its protein is CASSFDRADTQYF.